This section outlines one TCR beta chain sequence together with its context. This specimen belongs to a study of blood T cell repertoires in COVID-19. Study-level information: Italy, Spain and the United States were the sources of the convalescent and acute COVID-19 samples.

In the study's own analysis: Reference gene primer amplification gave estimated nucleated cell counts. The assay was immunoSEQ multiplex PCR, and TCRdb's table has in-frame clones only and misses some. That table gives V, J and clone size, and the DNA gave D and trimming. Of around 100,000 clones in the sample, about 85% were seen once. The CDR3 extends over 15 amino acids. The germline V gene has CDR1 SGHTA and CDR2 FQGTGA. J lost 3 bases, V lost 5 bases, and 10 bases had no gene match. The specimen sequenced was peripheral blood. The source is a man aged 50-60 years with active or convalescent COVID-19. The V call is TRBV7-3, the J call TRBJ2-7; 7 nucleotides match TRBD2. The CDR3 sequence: CASSHGGAGNYEQYF. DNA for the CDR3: TGTGCCAGCAGCCACGGTGGAGCGGGGAACTACGAGCAGTACTTC.